This T cell receptor beta chain derives from a study of identical twins (dated by TCRdb to the mid-2010s). Describing the broader study: The study deep-sequenced TCR alpha and beta repertoires from monozygotic twins, unrelated adults of various ages and cord blood to test whether fetal clonotypes persist. Replicate twin experiments were performed at different times using different library preparation protocols to rule out contamination. Results and caveats for the whole study, not just this receptor: Out-of-frame TCR alpha sharing in monozygotic twins was systematically underestimated by recombination models, whereas sharing between unrelated individuals was in agreement with the recombination models. Fewer insertions were carried by abundant cord blood beta clonotypes, a similar but weaker trend appeared in young adult naive repertoires, and no such trend appeared in memory repertoires. Because the same donors could not be followed over many years, the conclusions relied on cross-sectional statistical analysis. In beta out-of-frame sequences, excess twin sharing was weaker, because having fewer shared sequences lowered the signal-to-noise ratio. Zero-insertion analyses could be partly confounded by invariant T cells such as MAIT and iNKT, although diverse VJ usage argued against such confounding for most clonotypes. Compared with coincidental sharing between unrelated individuals, out-of-frame TCR alpha sequences shared between twins had an excess of sequences with low generation probability.

This clonotype was seen more than once but under ten times. Its antigen remains undetermined. No qualities accompany the bases; no much larger clone lies one base away. Only healthy Caucasian donors were included. The twin cohort comprised three pairs of female monozygotic twins, all aged about 18 to 29 years. Peripheral blood mononuclear cells were used as the source from which RNA for TCR libraries was isolated. The method behind the library was 5' RACE. Sequencing was performed on an Illumina HiSeq 2000. A universal primer binding site was introduced by template switching, and a unique molecular identifier was present in the final cDNA, enabling accurate counting of TCR cDNA molecules. First-strand cDNA for TCR alpha and beta chains was synthesized from specific primers in the conserved constant-segment region. To control for contamination, each cDNA library was double barcoded with a SMART-Mk sample barcode plus Illumina barcodes. TruSeq adapter sequences, together with Illumina sample barcodes, were added in two successive PCR steps. Sequencing of the TCR alpha and beta cDNA libraries was done on the Illumina HiSeq platform using custom primers. Concerning the study's data processing: MiGEC processed the raw reads to extract unique molecular identifiers, while MiXCR was used to determine the CDR3 positions. For each individual, recombination models were inferred using an EM algorithm with the repgenHMM and IGoR tools. The tcR package in R was used for shared clonotype analysis, with sharing normalized by the product of cloneset sizes. To study raw recombination free of thymic and clonal selection effects, out-of-frame nonproductive sequences were analyzed. TCRdb reanalyzed the raw reads on its own, using fastp at Q25 for trimming and MiXCR for clone calling, and kept in-frame beta chains. Each CDR3 protein gets just one entry, which takes the most common genes and DNA from the rows behind it. TCRdb's processing, not the study's, gives the V and J calls here. This sample is represented by 450,000 to 650,000 distinct CDR3 sequences; 9.6% of them were singletons. The ten largest clones capture under 3% of the sample.

Including the terminal cysteine and phenylalanine, the CDR3 comprises 14 residues. Only the CDR3 part of the read is kept: 42 bases, read in frame from the first base. Per the germline V gene (reference sequence), LGHDT is the CDR1 and YNNKEL is the CDR2. V is pared back by 1 base and J by 4 bases, with 9 bases lying between the germline termini. This sample also belongs to another study, concerning yellow fever vaccine responses in identical twins. That second report states: The authors reported that the T cell response to vaccination in identical twins appeared partly convergent and partly personalized. In identical twins, the study followed T cell clones that responded to the vaccine with precision.

The sequence is built from TRBV3-1 and TRBJ2-3, with no confidently assigned D gene. The receptor was derived from a woman under 30 in good health. The specimen was PBMCs. The sequence in DNA is TGTGCCAGCAGCCAAGTTAGAAGCGCAGATACGCAGTATTTT. The encoded protein is CASSQVRSADTQYF.